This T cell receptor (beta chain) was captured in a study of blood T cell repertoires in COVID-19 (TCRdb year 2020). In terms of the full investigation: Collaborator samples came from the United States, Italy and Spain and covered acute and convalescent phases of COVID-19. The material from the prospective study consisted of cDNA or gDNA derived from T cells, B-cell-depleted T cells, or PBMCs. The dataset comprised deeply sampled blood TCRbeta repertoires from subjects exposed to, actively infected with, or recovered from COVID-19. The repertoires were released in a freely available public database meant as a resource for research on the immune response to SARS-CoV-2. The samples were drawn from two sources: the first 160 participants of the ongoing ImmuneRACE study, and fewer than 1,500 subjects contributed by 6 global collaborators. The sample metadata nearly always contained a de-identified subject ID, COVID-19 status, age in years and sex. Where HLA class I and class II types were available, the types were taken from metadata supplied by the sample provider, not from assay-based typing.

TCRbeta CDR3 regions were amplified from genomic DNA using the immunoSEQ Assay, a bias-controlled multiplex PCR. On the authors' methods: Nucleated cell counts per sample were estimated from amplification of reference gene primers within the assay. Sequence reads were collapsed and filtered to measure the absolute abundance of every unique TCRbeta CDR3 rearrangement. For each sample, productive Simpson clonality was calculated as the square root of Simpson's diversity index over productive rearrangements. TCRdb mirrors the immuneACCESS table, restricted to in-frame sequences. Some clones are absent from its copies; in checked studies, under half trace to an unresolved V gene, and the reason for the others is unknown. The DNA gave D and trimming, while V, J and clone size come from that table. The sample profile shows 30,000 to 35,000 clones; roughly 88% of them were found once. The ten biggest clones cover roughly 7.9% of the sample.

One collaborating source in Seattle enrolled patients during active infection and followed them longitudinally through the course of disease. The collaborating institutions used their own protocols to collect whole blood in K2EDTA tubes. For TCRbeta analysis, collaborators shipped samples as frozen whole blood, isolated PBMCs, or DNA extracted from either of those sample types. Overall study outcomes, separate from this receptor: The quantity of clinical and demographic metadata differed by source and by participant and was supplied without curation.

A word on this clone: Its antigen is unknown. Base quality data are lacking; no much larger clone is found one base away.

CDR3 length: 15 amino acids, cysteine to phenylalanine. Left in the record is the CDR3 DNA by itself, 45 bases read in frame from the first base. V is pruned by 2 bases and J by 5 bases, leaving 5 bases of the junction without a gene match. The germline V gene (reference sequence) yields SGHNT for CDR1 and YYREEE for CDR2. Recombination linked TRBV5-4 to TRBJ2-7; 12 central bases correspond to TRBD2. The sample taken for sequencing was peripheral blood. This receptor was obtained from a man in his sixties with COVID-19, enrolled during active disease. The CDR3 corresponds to CASSFLAGGANEQYF. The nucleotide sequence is TGTGCCAGCAGCTTTCTAGCGGGAGGGGCTAACGAGCAGTACTTC.